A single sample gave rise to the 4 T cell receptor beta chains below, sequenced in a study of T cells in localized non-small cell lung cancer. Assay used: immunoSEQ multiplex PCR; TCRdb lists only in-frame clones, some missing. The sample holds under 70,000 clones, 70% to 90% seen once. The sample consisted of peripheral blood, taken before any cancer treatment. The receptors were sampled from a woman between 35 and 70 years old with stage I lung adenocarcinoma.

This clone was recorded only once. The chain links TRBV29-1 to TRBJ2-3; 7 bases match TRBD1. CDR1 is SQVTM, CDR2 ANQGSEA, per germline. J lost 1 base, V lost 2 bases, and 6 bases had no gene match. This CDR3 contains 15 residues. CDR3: CSVETRGRGTDTQYF. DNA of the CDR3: TGCAGCGTTGAAACGAGGGGGCGCGGCACAGATACGCAGTATTTT.

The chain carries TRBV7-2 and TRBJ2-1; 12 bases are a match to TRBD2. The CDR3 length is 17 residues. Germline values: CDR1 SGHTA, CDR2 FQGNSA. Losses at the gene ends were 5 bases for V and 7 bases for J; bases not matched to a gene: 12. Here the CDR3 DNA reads TGTGCCAGCAGCCAGTCTAGCGGGGGGGCGGCGATGAATGAGCAGTTCTTC. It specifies CASSQSSGGAAMNEQFF.

CDR3 loop: CASSFGQGGSYEQYF. In DNA form, the CDR3 reads TGTGCCAGCAGCTTCGGACAGGGTGGGTCCTACGAGCAGTACTTC. The chain is built from TRBV5-6 and TRBJ2-7; 8 nucleotides align to TRBD1. V dropped 2 bases and J dropped 1; count of bases not matched to a gene: 5. The CDR3 spans 15 residues. Germline lookup yields CDR1 SGHDT and CDR2 YYEEEE. Variable domain in full (rest from reference TRBV5-6 and TRBJ2-7): DAGVTQSPTHLIKTRGQQVTLRCSPKSGHDTVSWYQQALGQGPQFIFQYYEEEERQRGNFPDRFSGHQFPNYSSELNVNALLLGDSALYLCASSFGQGGSYEQYFGPGTRLTVT.

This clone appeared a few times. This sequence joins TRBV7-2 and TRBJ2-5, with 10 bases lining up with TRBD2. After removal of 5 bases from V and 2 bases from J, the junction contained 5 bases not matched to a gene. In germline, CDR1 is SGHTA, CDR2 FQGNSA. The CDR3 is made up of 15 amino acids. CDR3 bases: TGTGCCAGCAGCCGACGGACTAGCGGACAAGAGACCCAGTACTTC. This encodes CASSRRTSGQETQYF.